The present entry profiles one TCR beta chain with its context. The CDR3 consists of 14 residues. Per germline, CDR1 SGHTA and CDR2 FQGNSA. V dropped 1 base and J dropped 4 bases, with 11 bases sitting between them. This entry belongs to a study of cytomegalovirus exposure and HLA in healthy donors. Generated by immunoSEQ multiplex PCR, the TCRdb table keeps only in-frame clones and is missing some. The sample yields about 38,000 clones, 85% to 95% seen once. This clonotype originated in a young man in good health and CMV-seronegative. The specimen sequenced was PBMCs. The genes are TRBV7-2 and TRBJ2-7; no clear D gene. The chain's CDR3 is CASSLVALNYEQYF. The DNA for the CDR3 is TGTGCCAGCAGCTTAGTAGCACTTAATTACGAGCAGTACTTC.